Described below is a single TCR beta chain sequence and its context. Its antigen is undetermined. This is likely a read error, given that the CDR3 carries no conserved phenylalanine or tryptophan at its end. This specimen comes from a study of tumor and adjacent non-tumor tissue in lung cancer. Broader study findings: Tumor tissue had significantly higher TCR diversity than normal lung.

Three rounds of nested PCR, following a modified ARM-PCR protocol, produced the TCRbeta library. MiXCR was run by TCRdb on the multiplex PCR reads, yielding one entry per CDR3 protein. The sample has approximately 100,000 distinct CDR3 sequences, around 57% seen once; the top ten hold under 20%. RNA was extracted from bulk tissue without any cell sorting. More than 3 cm separated this lung sample from the edge of the tumor. Germline V lookup: CDR1 SGHNT, CDR2 YYREEE (reference sequence). This CDR3 has 15 residues. Sequencing was carried out using distant non-tumor lung tissue. The clonotype was recovered from a man in his sixties with non-small cell lung cancer. The chain has TRBV5-4 and TRBJ2-7; D perhaps matches TRBD2 (6 bases). CDR3 protein: CTSSSGEAGYYEQYL. The CDR3 DNA reads as TGTACCAGCAGCTCGGGGGAGGCTGGATACTACGAGCAGTACTTA.